This T cell receptor (beta chain) originates from a study of blood T cell repertoires in COVID-19. Clones were sequenced by immunoSEQ multiplex PCR, and TCRdb holds only the in-frame ones, with some missing. The sample contains 210,000 or so clones, 75% to 85% of which appear only once. The V gene's germline CDR1 is SGHDT and CDR2 YYEEEE. The CDR3 runs 16 residues. V was clipped by 4 bases and J by 1 base; unmatched bases: 11. The V call is TRBV5-6, the J call TRBJ2-7; 7 bases are a match to TRBD1. Sample: PBMCs or T cells enriched from blood (not recorded which). The sequence came from a man aged 25-40 years with acute COVID-19. The CDR3 DNA reads as TGTGCCAGCAGCCTCAACGACAGGGCAGCTTCCTACGAGCAGTACTTC. Its protein product is CASSLNDRAASYEQYF.